A single sample is the source of the 15 T cell receptor beta chains below, sequenced in a study of T cells in tuberculosis. Profiled with immunoSEQ multiplex PCR; TCRdb holds only in-frame clones, not every one. Of some 41,000 clones in the sample, around 94% were seen once. The sequencing input was PBMCs. The receptors come from a donor aged 5 to 30 with latent tuberculosis or without tuberculosis infection. Some clones in this sample may be carry-over from other donors' samples.

J is TRBJ2-7 and V is TRBV4-1; TRBD2 agrees at 7 bases. Germline loops: CDR1 MGHRA, CDR2 YSYEKL. This CDR3 contains 14 residues. Germline trimming cut 4 bases from V and 3 bases from J; bases unmatched to any gene: 6. CDR3 nucleotides: TGCGCCAGCAGCCGACGGGGGGTTAACTACGAGCAGTACTTC. Translation: CASSRRGVNYEQYF.

The rearrangement uses TRBV5-4 and TRBJ1-1; TRBD1 matches 8 bases. The V and J ends lost 3 bases and 1 base, in that order; junction bases with no gene match: 2. The CDR3 covers 14 residues. The germline gives CDR1 SGHNT, CDR2 YYREEE (reference sequence). The CDR3 is CASSWGQENTEAFF. The CDR3 DNA reads as TGTGCCAGCAGCTGGGGACAGGAGAACACTGAAGCTTTCTTT.

The chain uses TRBV7-2 and TRBJ2-7; D is undetermined. Trimming pared 5 bases from V and 3 bases from J, leaving 11 bases between. Germline CDR1 SGHTA, CDR2 FQGNSA. This CDR3 region has 13 residues. The CDR3 reads CASSPRSGYEQYF. The CDR3, as DNA: TGTGCCAGCAGCCCCCGGTCAGGCTACGAGCAGTACTTC.

The chain carries TRBV5-1 and TRBJ2-5; D is undetermined. This CDR3 is 15 amino acids long. The germline V and J ends were trimmed by 0 bases and 4 bases, with 13 bases remaining between them. Looked up from germline, CDR1 is SGHRS and CDR2 is YFSETQ. The CDR3 loop reads CASSLGTTRSETQYF. The CDR3 region has the DNA TGCGCCAGCAGCTTGGGAACTACGCGCTCAGAGACCCAGTACTTC.

The genes are TRBV5-1 and TRBJ1-1; 7 bases fit TRBD1. This CDR3 comprises 15 residues. V lost 4 bases to trimming and J lost 0 bases; unmatched junction nucleotides: 6. CDR1 is SGHRS and CDR2 is YFSETQ in the germline V gene. The CDR3 region is CASSLSDRMNTEAFF. The CDR3 bases are TGCGCCAGCAGCCTTTCGGACAGGATGAACACTGAAGCTTTCTTT.

J is TRBJ2-5 and V is TRBV7-2; TRBD2 might be the D (6 bases). The germline V and J ends were trimmed by 4 bases and 1 base, with 16 bases remaining between them. CDR3 length equals 16 residues. Germline loops: CDR1 SGHTA, CDR2 FQGNSA. The CDR3 nucleotides read TGTGCCAGCAGCTCGGTTGCGGGGTCTCTCCAAGAGACCCAGTACTTC. Translating it yields CASSSVAGSLQETQYF.

The J gene is TRBJ1-1, the V gene TRBV4-3, with 8 positions matching TRBD1. Looked up from germline, CDR1 is LGHNA and CDR2 is YSLEER. J gave up 0 bases and V 3 bases, and 3 bases lay outside the gene matches. This CDR3 has 15 amino acids. In nucleotides, the CDR3 is TGCGCCAGCAGCCAGGGACAGGTTATGAACACTGAAGCTTTCTTT. It specifies CASSQGQVMNTEAFF.

The rearrangement uses TRBV30 and TRBJ2-1; 10 nucleotides agree with TRBD1. The CDR3 totals 16 residues. Germline CDR1 reads GTSNPN; CDR2 reads SVGIG (reference sequence). V gave up 2 bases and J gave up 2 bases; unmatched junction bases: 6. This chain's CDR3 is CAWSFKGQGAYNEQFF. The DNA for the CDR3 is TGTGCCTGGAGTTTTAAAGGACAGGGGGCCTACAATGAGCAGTTCTTC. Based on the CDR3 plus reference TRBV30 and TRBJ2-1, the full variable domain is SQTIHQWPATLVQPVGSPLSLECTVEGTSNPNLYWYRQAAGRGLQLLFYSVGIGQISSEVPQNLSASRPQDRQFILSSKKLLLSDSGFYLCAWSFKGQGAYNEQFFGPGTRLTVL.

This chain joins TRBV7-2 and TRBJ2-7; 7 positions agree with TRBD2. Germline V gene lookup returns CDR1 SGHTA and CDR2 FQGNSA. Trimming removed 5 bases from V and 1 base from J; junction bases left unmatched: 2. This CDR3 has 13 amino acids. Here the CDR3 reads CASSVSGSYEQYF. CDR3 nucleotide sequence: TGTGCCAGCAGCGTTAGCGGGTCCTACGAGCAGTACTTC.

The chain uses TRBV19 and TRBJ2-7; 10 bases are shared with TRBD2. The CDR3 runs 15 residues. Germline-derived CDR1 and CDR2 are LNHDA and SQIVND (reference sequence). V gave up 2 bases and J gave up 2 bases; unmatched junction bases: 3. The CDR3 reads CASSISGRETYEQYF. In nucleotides, the CDR3 is TGTGCCAGTAGTATAAGCGGGAGGGAAACCTACGAGCAGTACTTC.

The chain joins TRBV7-8 to TRBJ2-1; D is undetermined. The CDR3 is made up of 13 amino acids. The germline V gene encodes CDR1 SGHVS and CDR2 FQNEAQ. The V end was cut by 4 bases, the J end by 3 bases, with 7 bases between. In DNA form, the CDR3 reads TGTGCCAGCAGCTATGACAACTACAATGAGCAGTTCTTC. Translation gives CASSYDNYNEQFF.

This rearrangement joins TRBV6-6 to TRBJ1-3, with D tentatively TRBD1 (5 bases). The germline CDR1 and CDR2 sequences are MNHNY and SVGAGI (reference sequence). The CDR3 spans 14 residues. The V and J ends lost 7 bases and 1 base respectively, with 11 bases between them. The CDR3 DNA reads as TGTGCCAGCACCCTACAGGTTTCTGGAAACACCATATATTTT. This gives the protein CASTLQVSGNTIYF.

J is TRBJ1-2 and V is TRBV19; 7 positions match TRBD1. The length of the CDR3 is 15 residues. Trimming took 0 bases from V and 3 from J; bases not matched to a gene: 4. CDR1 LNHDA and CDR2 SQIVND come from the germline V gene (reference sequence). CDR3 nucleotide sequence: TGTGCCAGTAGTATAGATAGGACAGGTGACTATGGCTACACCTTC. Translation gives CASSIDRTGDYGYTF.

V usage is TRBV6-5 and J usage is TRBJ2-7; possibly TRBD2 for D (5 bases). Germline V CDR1 and CDR2: MNHEY, SVGAGI. Trimming removed 0 bases from V and 2 bases from J, with 11 bases in between. CDR3 size: 15 residues. In DNA form, the CDR3 reads TGTGCCAGCAGTTACTCGCGTAGCGCAACCTACGAGCAGTACTTC. Protein product: CASSYSRSATYEQYF.

This clone has a single count. This chain links TRBV15 with TRBJ1-5; D may be TRBD1 (6 bases). In germline, CDR1 is LNHNV, CDR2 YYDKDF (reference sequence). This CDR3 contains 17 residues. V shed 4 bases and J shed 6 bases, with 22 bases lying between them. The CDR3 DNA is TGTGCCACCAGCATAAAAAAGGCGGGGGCCCCTAGTCAGCCCCAGCATTTT. Translating gives CATSIKKAGAPSQPQHF.